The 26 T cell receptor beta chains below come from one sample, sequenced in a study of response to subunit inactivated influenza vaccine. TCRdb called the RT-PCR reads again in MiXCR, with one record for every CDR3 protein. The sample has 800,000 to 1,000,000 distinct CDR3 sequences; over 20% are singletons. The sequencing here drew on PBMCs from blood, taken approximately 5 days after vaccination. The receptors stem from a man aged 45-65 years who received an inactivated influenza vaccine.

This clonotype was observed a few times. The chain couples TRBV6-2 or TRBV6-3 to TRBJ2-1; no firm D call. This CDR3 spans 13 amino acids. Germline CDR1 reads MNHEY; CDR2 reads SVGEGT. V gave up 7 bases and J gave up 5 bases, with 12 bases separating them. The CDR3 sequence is CASTTGSHNEQFF. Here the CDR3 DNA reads TGTGCCAGCACTACGGGTTCCCACAATGAGCAGTTCTTC.

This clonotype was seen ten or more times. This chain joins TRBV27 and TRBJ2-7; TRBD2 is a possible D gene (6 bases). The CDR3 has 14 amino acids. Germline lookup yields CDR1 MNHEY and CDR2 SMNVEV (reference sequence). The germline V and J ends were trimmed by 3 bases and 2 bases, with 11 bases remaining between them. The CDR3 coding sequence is TGTGCCAGCAGTTTGAGCGGGTCAGCCTACGAGCAGTACTTC. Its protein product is CASSLSGSAYEQYF.

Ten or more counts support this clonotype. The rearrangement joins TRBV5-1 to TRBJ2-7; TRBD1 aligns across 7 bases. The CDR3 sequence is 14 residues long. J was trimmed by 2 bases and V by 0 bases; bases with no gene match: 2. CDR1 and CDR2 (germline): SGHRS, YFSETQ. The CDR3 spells CASSLGDRAYEQYF. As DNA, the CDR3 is TGCGCCAGCAGCTTGGGGGACAGAGCCTACGAGCAGTACTTC.

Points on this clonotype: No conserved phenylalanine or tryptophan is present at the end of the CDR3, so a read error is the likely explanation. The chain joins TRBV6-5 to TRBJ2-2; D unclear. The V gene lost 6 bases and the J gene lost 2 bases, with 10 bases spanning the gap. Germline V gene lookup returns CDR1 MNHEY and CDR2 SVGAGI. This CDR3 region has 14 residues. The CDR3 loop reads CASSYGRNTGELFS. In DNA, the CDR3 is TGTGCCAGCAGCTACGGTCGAAACACCGGGGAGCTGTTTTCT.

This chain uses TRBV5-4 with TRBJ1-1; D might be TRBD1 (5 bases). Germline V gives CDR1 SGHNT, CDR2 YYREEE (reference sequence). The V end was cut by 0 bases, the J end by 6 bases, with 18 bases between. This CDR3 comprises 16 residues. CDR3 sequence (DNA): TGTGCCAGCAGCTTGGACCTCCGGGGCGCGATGGCTGAAGCTTTCTTT. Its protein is CASSLDLRGAMAEAFF.

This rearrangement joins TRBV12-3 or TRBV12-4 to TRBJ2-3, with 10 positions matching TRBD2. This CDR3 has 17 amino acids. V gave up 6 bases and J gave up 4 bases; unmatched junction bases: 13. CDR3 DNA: TGTGCCAGCAGCCTCGGGGAGCTAGCGGGAGCTGCAGATACGCAGTATTTT. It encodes CASSLGELAGAADTQYF.

The CDR3 region is CASSPGQAYGETQYF. The DNA of the CDR3 is TGTGCCAGCAGTCCAGGACAGGCTTATGGAGAGACCCAGTACTTC. The chain recombines TRBV27 with TRBJ2-5; 7 bases agree with TRBD1. The CDR3 is 15 residues long. V lost 5 bases to trimming and J lost 4 bases; unmatched junction nucleotides: 10. Per germline, CDR1 MNHEY and CDR2 SMNVEV (reference sequence).

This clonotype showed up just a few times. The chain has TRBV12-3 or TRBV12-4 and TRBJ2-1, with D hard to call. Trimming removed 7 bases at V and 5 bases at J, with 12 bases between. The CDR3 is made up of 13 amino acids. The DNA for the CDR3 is TGTGCCAGCACCCCCACCCGAAACAATGAGCAGTTCTTC. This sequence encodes CASTPTRNNEQFF.

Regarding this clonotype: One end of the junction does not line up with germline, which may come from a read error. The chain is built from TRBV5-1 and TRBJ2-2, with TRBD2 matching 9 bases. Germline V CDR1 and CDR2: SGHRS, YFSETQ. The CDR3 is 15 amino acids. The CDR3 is CASSPLAGDTGELFF. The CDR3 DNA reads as TGCGCCAGCAGCCCGTTAGCGGGAGACACTGGGGAGCTGTTTTTT.

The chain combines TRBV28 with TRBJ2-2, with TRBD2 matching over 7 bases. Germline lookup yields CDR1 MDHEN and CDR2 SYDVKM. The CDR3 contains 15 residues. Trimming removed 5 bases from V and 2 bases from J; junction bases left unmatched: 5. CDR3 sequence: CASSRTRPNTGELFF. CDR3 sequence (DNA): TGTGCCAGCAGTAGGACTAGGCCTAACACCGGGGAGCTGTTTTTT.

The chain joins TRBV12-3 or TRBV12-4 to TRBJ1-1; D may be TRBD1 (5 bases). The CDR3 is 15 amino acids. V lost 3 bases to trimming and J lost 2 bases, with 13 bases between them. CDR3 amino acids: CASSFSPGQNTEAFF. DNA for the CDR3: TGTGCCAGCAGTTTTTCTCCAGGACAAAACACTGAAGCTTTCTTT.

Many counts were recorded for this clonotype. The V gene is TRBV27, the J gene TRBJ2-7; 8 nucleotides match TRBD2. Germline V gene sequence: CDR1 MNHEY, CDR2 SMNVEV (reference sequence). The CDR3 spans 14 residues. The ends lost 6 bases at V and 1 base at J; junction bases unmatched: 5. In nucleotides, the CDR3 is TGTGCCAGCAGACTCGGGAGGGGTTCCTACGAGCAGTACTTC. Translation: CASRLGRGSYEQYF.

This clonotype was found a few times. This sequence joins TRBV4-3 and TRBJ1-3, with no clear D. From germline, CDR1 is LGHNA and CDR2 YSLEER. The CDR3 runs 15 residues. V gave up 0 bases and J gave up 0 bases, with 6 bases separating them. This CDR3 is CASSQDKGSGNTIYF. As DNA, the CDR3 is TGCGCCAGCAGCCAAGACAAGGGCTCTGGAAACACCATATATTTT.

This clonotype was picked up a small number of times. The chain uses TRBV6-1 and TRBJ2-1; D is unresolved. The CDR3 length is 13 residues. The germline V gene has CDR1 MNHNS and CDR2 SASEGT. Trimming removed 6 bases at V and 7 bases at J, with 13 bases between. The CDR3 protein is CASSFLAGNEQFF. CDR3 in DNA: TGTGCCAGCAGCTTTTTAGCTGGGAATGAGCAGTTCTTC.

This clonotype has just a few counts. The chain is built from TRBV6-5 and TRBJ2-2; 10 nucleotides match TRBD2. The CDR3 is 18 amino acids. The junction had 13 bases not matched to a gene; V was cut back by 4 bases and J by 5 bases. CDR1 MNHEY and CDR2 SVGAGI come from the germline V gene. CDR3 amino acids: CASSSPPGTSVRTGELFF. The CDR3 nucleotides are TGTGCCAGCAGTTCCCCTCCCGGGACTAGCGTAAGAACCGGGGAGCTGTTTTTT.

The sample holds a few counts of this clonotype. The CDR3 region has the DNA TGTGCCAGCAGTGAATCAAGGAGCTGGAGTAGCACAGATACGCAGTATTTT. Residues: CASSESRSWSSTDTQYF. The gene calls are TRBV2 and TRBJ2-3; no clear D. The CDR3 spans 17 residues. V was trimmed by 2 bases and J by 0 bases, leaving 15 bases between them. Germline values: CDR1 SNHLY, CDR2 FYNNEI. Combining the CDR3 with reference TRBV2 and TRBJ2-3 gives the whole variable domain EPEVTQTPSHQVTQMGQEVILRCVPISNHLYFYWYRQILGQKVEFLVSFYNNEISEKSEIFDDQFSVERPDGSNFTLKIRSTKLEDSAMYFCASSESRSWSSTDTQYFGPGTRLTVL.

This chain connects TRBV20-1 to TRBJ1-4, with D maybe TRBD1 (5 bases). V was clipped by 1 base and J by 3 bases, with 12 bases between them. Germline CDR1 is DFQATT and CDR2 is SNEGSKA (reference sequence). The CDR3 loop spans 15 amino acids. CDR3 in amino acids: CSARVGGSANEKLFF. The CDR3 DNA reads TGCAGTGCTAGAGTCGGGGGGTCAGCTAATGAAAAACTGTTTTTT.

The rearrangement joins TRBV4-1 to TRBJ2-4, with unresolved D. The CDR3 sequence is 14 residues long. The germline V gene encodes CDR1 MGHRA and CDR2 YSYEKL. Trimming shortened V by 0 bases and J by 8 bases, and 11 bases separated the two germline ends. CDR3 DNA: TGCGCCAGCAGCCAAGATCCGGGCGTGGACATTCAGTACTTC. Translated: CASSQDPGVDIQYF.

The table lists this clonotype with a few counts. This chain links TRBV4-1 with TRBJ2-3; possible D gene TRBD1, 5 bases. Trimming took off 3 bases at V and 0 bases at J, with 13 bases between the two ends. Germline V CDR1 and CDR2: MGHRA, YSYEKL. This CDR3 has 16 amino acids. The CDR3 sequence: CASSHAAQGSTDTQYF. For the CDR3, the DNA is TGCGCCAGCAGCCATGCCGCGCAGGGAAGCACAGATACGCAGTATTTT.

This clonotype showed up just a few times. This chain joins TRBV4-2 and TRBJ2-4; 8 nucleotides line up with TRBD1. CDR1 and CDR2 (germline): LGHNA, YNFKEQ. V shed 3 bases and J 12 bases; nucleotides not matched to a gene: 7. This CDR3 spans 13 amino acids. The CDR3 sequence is CASSQETGATQYF. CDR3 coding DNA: TGTGCCAGCAGCCAGGAGACAGGGGCCACTCAGTACTTC.

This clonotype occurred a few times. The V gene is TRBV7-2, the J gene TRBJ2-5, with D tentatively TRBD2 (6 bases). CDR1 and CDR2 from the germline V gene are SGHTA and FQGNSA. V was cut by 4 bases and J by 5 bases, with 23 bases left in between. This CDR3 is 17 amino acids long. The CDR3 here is CASSSHPGLQPTETQYF. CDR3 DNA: TGTGCCAGCAGCTCTCACCCGGGACTTCAACCCACGGAGACCCAGTACTTC. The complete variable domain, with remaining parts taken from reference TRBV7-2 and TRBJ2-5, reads GAGVSQSPSNKVTEKGKDVELRCDPISGHTALYWYRQSLGQGLEFLIYFQGNSAPDKSGLPSDRFSAERTGGSVSTLTIQRTQQEDSAVYLCASSSHPGLQPTETQYFGPGTRLLVL.

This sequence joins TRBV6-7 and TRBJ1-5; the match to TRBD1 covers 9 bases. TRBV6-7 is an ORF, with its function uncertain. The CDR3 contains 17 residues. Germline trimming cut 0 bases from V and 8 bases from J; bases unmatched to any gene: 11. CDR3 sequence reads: CASSYSDFRDRVEPQHF. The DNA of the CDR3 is TGTGCCAGCAGTTACTCGGACTTCCGGGACAGGGTTGAGCCCCAGCATTTT.

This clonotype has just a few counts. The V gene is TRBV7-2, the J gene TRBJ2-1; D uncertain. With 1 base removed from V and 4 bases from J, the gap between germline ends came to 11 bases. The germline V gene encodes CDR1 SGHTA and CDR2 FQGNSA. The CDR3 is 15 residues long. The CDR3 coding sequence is TGTGCCAGCAGCTTAGGCCCAGCTTTATACAATGAGCAGTTCTTC. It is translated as CASSLGPALYNEQFF.

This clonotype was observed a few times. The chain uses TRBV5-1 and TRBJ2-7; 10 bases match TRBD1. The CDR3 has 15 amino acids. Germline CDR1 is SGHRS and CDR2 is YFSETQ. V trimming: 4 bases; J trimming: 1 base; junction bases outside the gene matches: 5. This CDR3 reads CASSIPGQGSYEQYF. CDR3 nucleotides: TGCGCCAGCAGCATACCGGGACAGGGGTCCTACGAGCAGTACTTC.

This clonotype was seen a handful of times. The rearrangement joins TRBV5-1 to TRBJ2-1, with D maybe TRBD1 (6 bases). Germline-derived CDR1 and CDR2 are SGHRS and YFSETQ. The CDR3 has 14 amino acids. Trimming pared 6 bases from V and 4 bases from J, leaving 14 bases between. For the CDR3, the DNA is TGCGCCAGCACCCTCGGACAGCTTTACAATGAGCAGTTCTTC. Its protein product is CASTLGQLYNEQFF.

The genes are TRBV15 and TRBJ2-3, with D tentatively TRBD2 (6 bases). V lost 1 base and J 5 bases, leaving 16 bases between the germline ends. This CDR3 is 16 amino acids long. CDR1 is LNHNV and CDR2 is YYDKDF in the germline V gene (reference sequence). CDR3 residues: CATSRGPSAGQDTQYF. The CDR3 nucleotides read TGTGCCACCAGCAGAGGCCCATCAGCGGGCCAAGATACGCAGTATTTT. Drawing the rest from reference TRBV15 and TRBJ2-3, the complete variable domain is DAMVIQNPRYQVTQFGKPVTLSCSQTLNHNVMYWYQQKSSQAPKLLFHYYDKDFNNEADTPDNFQSRRPNTSFCFLDIRSPGLGDTAMYLCATSRGPSAGQDTQYFGPGTRLTVL.